Shown below are 19 T cell receptor beta chains from a single sample sequenced in a study of naive and memory T cell subsets. Regarding the study as a whole: A few larger clonotypes appeared in naive repertoires, especially CD8, possibly memory cells re-expressing CD45RA.

These receptors are not linked to any known antigen. Both TRBC1 and TRBC2 were covered by a beta constant-region primer of two equimolar oligonucleotides. The ligated cDNA underwent four PCR rounds using SP2 and nested alpha and beta constant-region primers. TCRdb fed the UMI-ligation and nested PCR reads into MiXCR, producing one record per CDR3 protein. The sample lists under 150,000 distinct CDR3 sequences; under 25% were seen once. Sequencing was done on a sample of naive CD8+ T cells from blood. The receptors come from a human donor in good health.

The CDR3 reads CATSSGRAGNQPQHF. For the CDR3, the DNA is TGTGCCACCAGCAGCGGCAGGGCTGGCAATCAGCCCCAGCATTTT. This rearrangement joins TRBV15 to TRBJ1-5, with a weak D call TRBD1 (5 bases). There are 15 residues in the CDR3. The V end was cut by 3 bases, the J end by 2 bases, with 11 bases between. Germline V lookup: CDR1 LNHNV, CDR2 YYDKDF (reference sequence).

In its sample, this clonotype was seen a few times. The chain employs TRBV20-1 and TRBJ1-1, with a tentative D call TRBD1 (5 bases). The germline V gene encodes CDR1 DFQATT and CDR2 SNEGSKA (reference sequence). The CDR3 contains 12 residues. With 3 bases removed from V and 7 bases from J, the gap between germline ends came to 12 bases. The chain's CDR3 is CSASGRAVEAFF. The CDR3 DNA follows: TGCAGTGCTAGTGGCAGGGCTGTTGAAGCTTTCTTT.

The chain uses TRBV28 and TRBJ2-5; weak D call: TRBD1 (5 bases). The CDR3 sequence is 13 residues long. Germline V lookup: CDR1 MDHEN, CDR2 SYDVKM. The ends were cut back, 5 bases at V and 4 bases at J, with 11 bases in the middle. The DNA for the CDR3 is TGTGCCAGCAGTCCCATGGGGCCAGAGACCCAGTACTTC. As protein: CASSPMGPETQYF.

V usage is TRBV29-1 and J usage is TRBJ2-7; D may be TRBD2 (6 bases). Per the germline V gene, CDR1 is SQVTM and CDR2 is ANQGSEA. The CDR3 extends over 14 amino acids. The CDR3 DNA is TGCGGACAACCCCATACGGGAGCCCACTACGAGCAGTACTTC. Protein sequence: CGQPHTGAHYEQYF.

The chain has TRBV28 and TRBJ1-5, with D hard to call. CDR3 size: 15 residues. Trimming stripped 8 bases from V and 0 bases from J, with 14 bases between. Germline values: CDR1 MDHEN, CDR2 SYDVKM. CDR3 amino acids: CASLDSGVSNQPQHF. The CDR3 DNA sequence: TGTGCCAGCCTCGACTCGGGCGTTAGCAATCAGCCCCAGCATTTT.

This rearrangement joins TRBV19 to TRBJ2-1; D perhaps matches TRBD2 (6 bases). The V and J ends lost 3 bases and 0 bases respectively, with 15 bases between them. The V gene's germline CDR1 is LNHDA and CDR2 SQIVND (reference sequence). The CDR3 loop spans 17 amino acids. This CDR3 is CASSIGSGRLSYNEQFF. In DNA, the CDR3 is TGTGCCAGTAGTATTGGAAGCGGGCGCCTCTCCTACAATGAGCAGTTCTTC. Looking up the rest from reference TRBV19 and TRBJ2-1 gives the full variable domain: DGGITQSPKYLFRKEGQNVTLSCEQNLNHDAMYWYRQDPGQGLRLIYYSQIVNDFQKGDIAEGYSVSREKKESFPLTVTSAQKNPTAFYLCASSIGSGRLSYNEQFFGPGTRLTVL.

This clonotype was seen more than once but under ten times. This chain links TRBV7-8 with TRBJ2-1, with 9 bases that match TRBD2. This CDR3 region has 15 residues. Trimming at V came to 5 bases and at J to 6 bases, leaving 8 bases not matched to a gene. Germline lookup yields CDR1 SGHVS and CDR2 FQNEAQ. Written as DNA, the CDR3 is TGTGCCAGCAGCCACTTGGCGGGAGGGATCAATGAGCAGTTCTTC. This gives the protein CASSHLAGGINEQFF.

The V call is TRBV4-1, the J call TRBJ2-5; weak D call: TRBD1 (5 bases). The CDR3 spans 17 residues. Trimming left V 0 bases short and J 3 bases short, with 17 bases between. Germline-derived CDR1 and CDR2 are MGHRA and YSYEKL. The CDR3 is CASSQDTAQGAKETQYF. The CDR3 DNA is TGCGCCAGCAGCCAAGATACGGCACAAGGGGCGAAAGAGACCCAGTACTTC.

This clonotype has a count of ten or more. This sequence joins TRBV7-9 and TRBJ1-2; D gene ambiguous. The CDR3 spans 16 residues. V shed 1 base and J shed 4 bases, with 16 bases lying between them. Looked up from germline, CDR1 is SEHNR and CDR2 is FQNEAQ (reference sequence). CDR3 protein: CASSLDLSITRYGYTF. The CDR3 DNA sequence: TGTGCCAGCAGCTTAGACCTTTCCATTACACGCTATGGCTACACCTTC.

The rearrangement uses TRBV4-1 and TRBJ2-7, with 8 bases fitting TRBD1. Germline V CDR1 and CDR2: MGHRA, YSYEKL. The V segment lost 3 bases and the J segment 1 base; nucleotides outside the gene matches: 8. This CDR3 spans 16 amino acids. This CDR3 reads CASSQETGGVSYEQYF. CDR3 nucleotide sequence: TGCGCCAGCAGCCAGGAAACAGGGGGAGTATCCTACGAGCAGTACTTC.

This rearrangement joins TRBV6-6 to TRBJ2-1; unclear D gene. Trimming took off 3 bases at V and 2 bases at J, with 5 bases between the two ends. The CDR3 runs to 13 residues. Per germline, CDR1 MNHNY and CDR2 SVGAGI (reference sequence). Here the CDR3 reads CASSYEPYNEQFF. For the CDR3, the DNA is TGTGCCAGCAGTTATGAGCCCTACAATGAGCAGTTCTTC.

This clonotype was seen a handful of times. The rearrangement joins TRBV4-1 to TRBJ1-3; D remains ambiguous. Trimming pared 0 bases from V and 0 bases from J, leaving 9 bases between. Germline values: CDR1 MGHRA, CDR2 YSYEKL. The CDR3 totals 16 residues. The CDR3 loop reads CASSQEPGSSGNTIYF. The CDR3 region has the DNA TGCGCCAGCAGCCAAGAACCGGGGAGCTCTGGAAACACCATATATTTT.

The chain couples TRBV27 to TRBJ2-7; TRBD2 matches at 7 bases. The trim removed 5 bases at V and 2 bases at J, leaving 9 bases unmatched. CDR1 is MNHEY, CDR2 SMNVEV, per germline (reference sequence). The CDR3 is 15 residues long. The CDR3 sequence is CASSVNSRGAYEQYF. DNA for the CDR3: TGTGCCAGCAGTGTTAATTCTCGGGGGGCCTACGAGCAGTACTTC.

The chain uses TRBV4-1 and TRBJ2-7; 10 bases line up with TRBD1. The V gene end was trimmed by 3 bases and the J gene end by 3 bases; junction bases not matched to a gene: 5. The CDR3 runs to 15 residues. Germline assignment: CDR1 MGHRA and CDR2 YSYEKL. DNA of the CDR3: TGCGCCAGCAGCCACGCTGGGACAGGGGACTACGAGCAGTACTTC. Translated: CASSHAGTGDYEQYF.

This clonotype has a handful of counts. This sequence joins TRBV25-1 and TRBJ2-7; D possibly corresponds to TRBD1 (6 bases). V lost 3 bases and J lost 2, with 17 bases in between. This CDR3 has 16 residues. Germline V gene data show CDR1 as MGHDK and CDR2 as SYGVNS. The CDR3 DNA follows: TGTGCCAGCAGTGAGCCCACAGGGATGGGAACCTACGAGCAGTACTTC. Amino acid sequence: CASSEPTGMGTYEQYF.

This chain uses TRBV14 with TRBJ2-1, with 8 nucleotides matching TRBD2. Germline CDR1 reads SGHDN; CDR2 reads FVKESK. After removal of 4 bases from V and 7 bases from J, the junction contained 6 bases not matched to a gene. The CDR3 runs 14 residues. The CDR3 loop is CASSLLGTSNEQFF. The CDR3 DNA is TGTGCCAGCAGCCTCCTCGGGACTAGTAATGAGCAGTTCTTC. Based on the CDR3 plus reference TRBV14 and TRBJ2-1, the full variable domain is EAGVTQFPSHSVIEKGQTVTLRCDPISGHDNLYWYRRVMGKEIKFLLHFVKESKQDESGMPNNRFLAERTGGTYSTLKVQPAELEDSGVYFCASSLLGTSNEQFFGPGTRLTVL.

The chain recombines TRBV7-9 with TRBJ2-5; 12 nucleotides align to TRBD1. Germline V gives CDR1 SEHNR, CDR2 FQNEAQ (reference sequence). The J segment lost 5 bases and the V segment lost 5 bases, leaving 9 bases of the junction unmatched. This CDR3 has 16 amino acids. This CDR3 reads CASSPWDRGPKETQYF. The CDR3 coding sequence is TGTGCCAGCAGCCCGTGGGACAGGGGGCCTAAGGAGACCCAGTACTTC.

This clonotype was observed a few times. J is TRBJ2-4 and V is TRBV6-6; 8 nucleotides match TRBD1. The CDR3 contains 15 residues. CDR1 and CDR2 from the germline V gene are MNHNY and SVGAGI (reference sequence). J gave up 8 bases and V 4 bases, and 10 bases lay outside the gene matches. The DNA for the CDR3 is TGTGCCAGCAGTTCGAATCAGGGGGCCGAGGACATTCAGTACTTC. It translates to CASSSNQGAEDIQYF.

This chain joins TRBV28 and TRBJ2-7; the match to TRBD1 covers 8 bases. This CDR3 comprises 16 residues. Looked up from germline, CDR1 is MDHEN and CDR2 is SYDVKM. The V gene end was trimmed by 6 bases and the J gene end by 5 bases; junction bases not matched to a gene: 15. CDR3: CASSHELVDRDHEQYF. CDR3 nucleotide sequence: TGTGCCAGCAGCCATGAACTAGTGGACAGGGATCACGAGCAGTACTTC.